This entry lists 28 T cell receptor beta chains sequenced from one sample in a study of shared clonotypes between healthy human individuals. Assay used: immunoSEQ multiplex PCR; TCRdb lists only in-frame clones, some missing. The data show roughly 2,500,000 clones, with roughly 93% seen just once and approximately 0.35% held by the top ten. Source material: naive CD4+ T cells from PBMCs. The subset was: CD45RA+ positively selected. Receptors were obtained from a man aged 18-30 years in good health. Some clones in this sample may be carry-over from other donors' samples.

The rearrangement joins TRBV28 to TRBJ2-4, with D perhaps matching TRBD2 (6 bases). Per germline, CDR1 MDHEN and CDR2 SYDVKM. CDR3 length: 15 residues. V lost 7 bases to trimming and J lost 2 bases, with 15 bases between them. The CDR3 is CASITSGDSKNIQYF. The CDR3 DNA follows: TGTGCCAGCATCACTTCGGGGGATTCCAAAAACATTCAGTACTTC. Full variable domain (remainder filled in from reference TRBV28 and TRBJ2-4): DVKVTQSSRYLVKRTGEKVFLECVQDMDHENMFWYRQDPGLGLRLIYFSYDVKMKEKGDIPEGYSVSREKKERFSLILESASTNQTSMYLCASITSGDSKNIQYFGAGTRLSVL.

The rearrangement links TRBV18 to TRBJ2-7; D remains ambiguous. CDR1 KGHSH and CDR2 LQKENI come from the germline V gene. The V end lost 3 bases, the J end lost 5 bases, and 23 bases lay between the germline ends. There are 17 residues in the CDR3. The CDR3 reads CASSPIGQPNRLDEQYF. The CDR3, as DNA: TGTGCCAGCTCACCGATCGGTCAGCCCAACCGCTTAGACGAGCAGTACTTC.

The chain employs TRBV30 and TRBJ2-7, with D perhaps being TRBD1 or TRBD2 (6 bases each). Trimming shortened V by 4 bases and J by 2 bases, and 18 bases separated the two germline ends. The CDR3 sequence is 15 residues long. From germline, CDR1 is GTSNPN and CDR2 SVGIG (reference sequence). The CDR3 loop reads CAWTLGGSRPYEQYF. The CDR3 DNA is TGTGCCTGGACCCTGGGGGGCTCACGACCCTACGAGCAGTACTTC.

The chain links TRBV5-1 to TRBJ1-1; D not resolved. The CDR3 sequence is 15 residues long. Germline CDR1 is SGHRS and CDR2 is YFSETQ. V dropped 0 bases and J dropped 4 bases, with 13 bases sitting between them. CDR3 sequence: CASSLGWGTFTEAFF. Here the CDR3 DNA reads TGCGCCAGCAGCTTGGGATGGGGTACGTTCACTGAAGCTTTCTTT.

The chain combines TRBV7-9 with TRBJ2-7; the match to TRBD1 covers 8 bases. The junction had 12 bases not matched to a gene; V was cut back by 4 bases and J by 4 bases. This CDR3 has 16 residues. Germline V gene lookup returns CDR1 SEHNR and CDR2 FQNEAQ (reference sequence). The CDR3 DNA reads TGTGCCAGCAGCTCGCCGCAGGGGGCTTTAGTATACGAGCAGTACTTC. Its translation is CASSSPQGALVYEQYF.

V gene TRBV11-2 combines with J gene TRBJ2-5; D unresolved. The CDR3 has 14 residues. V lost 5 bases to trimming and J lost 5 bases, with 15 bases between them. From germline, CDR1 is SGHAT and CDR2 FQNNGV. This CDR3 is CASSPSGVVETQYF. The CDR3, as DNA: TGTGCCAGCAGCCCAAGTGGGGTTGTGGAGACCCAGTACTTC.

CDR3 bases: TGTGCCAGCAGCGTGAGTAGCGTACACAATGAGCAGTTCTTC. This sequence encodes CASSVSSVHNEQFF. The chain links TRBV9 to TRBJ2-1, with D maybe TRBD2 (5 bases). With 2 bases removed from V and 5 bases from J, the gap between germline ends came to 11 bases. The germline CDR1 and CDR2 sequences are SGDLS and YYNGEE. The CDR3 covers 14 residues.

Concerning this clone: This sample also contains other DNA sequences that code for the same CDR3. The rearrangement joins TRBV7-3 to TRBJ2-2, with D perhaps matching TRBD1 (5 bases). Germline V lookup: CDR1 SGHTA, CDR2 FQGTGA. The CDR3 sequence is 14 residues long. V was shortened by 1 base and J by 4 bases, with 7 bases between the two germline ends. The CDR3 region has the DNA TGTGCCAGCAGCTTAAGGGGCAGCACCGGGGAGCTGTTTTTT. Translating it yields CASSLRGSTGELFF.

This chain links TRBV7-9 with TRBJ1-1, with D uncertain. The ends were cut back, 5 bases at V and 8 bases at J, with 18 bases in the middle. The germline V gene encodes CDR1 SEHNR and CDR2 FQNEAQ (reference sequence). The CDR3 contains 14 residues. CDR3 loop: CASSLRSSPPEAFF. The CDR3 nucleotides are TGTGCCAGCAGCCTAAGATCGAGCCCCCCCGAAGCTTTCTTT. Complete variable domain (other parts from reference TRBV7-9 and TRBJ1-1): DTGVSQNPRHKITKRGQNVTFRCDPISEHNRLYWYRQTLGQGPEFLTYFQNEAQLEKSRLLSDRFSAERPKGSFSTLEIQRTEQGDSAMYLCASSLRSSPPEAFFGQGTRLTVV.

CDR3 in DNA: TGTGCCAGCAGCTTGTACCTAGCGGAGGACAATGAGCAGTTCTTC. This translates into CASSLYLAEDNEQFF. This rearrangement joins TRBV5-5 to TRBJ2-1; 7 nucleotides agree with TRBD2. CDR3 length equals 15 residues. Germline assignment: CDR1 SGHKS and CDR2 YYEKEE (reference sequence). The V segment lost 1 base and the J segment 5 bases; nucleotides outside the gene matches: 6.

The chain links TRBV6-5 to TRBJ2-1; 9 bases fit TRBD1. The germline V gene has CDR1 MNHEY and CDR2 SVGAGI. V shed 4 bases, J shed 4 bases, and the junction held 8 bases outside the gene matches. The CDR3 runs 16 residues. This CDR3 reads CASSLLSTGGYNEQFF. In nucleotides, the CDR3 is TGTGCCAGCAGTTTACTTTCGACAGGGGGATACAATGAGCAGTTCTTC.

The chain joins TRBV5-4 to TRBJ1-6, with 8 nucleotides matching TRBD1. Losses at the gene ends were 2 bases for V and 9 bases for J; bases not matched to a gene: 7. There are 15 residues in the CDR3. Per germline, CDR1 SGHNT and CDR2 YYREEE (reference sequence). The CDR3 DNA follows: TGTGCCAGCAGCTTACCAGGGGGCGCTTCTTCACCCCTCCACTTT. This encodes CASSLPGGASSPLHF.

Remarks on this clone: The sample contains more than one DNA sequence encoding this CDR3. The gene calls are TRBV6-6 and TRBJ2-6; no reliable D call. The germline V gene has CDR1 MNHNY and CDR2 SVGAGI (reference sequence). Trimming stripped 1 base from V and 1 base from J, with 5 bases between. The CDR3 runs 15 residues. The CDR3 DNA sequence: TGTGCCAGCAGTTACTTCGGTTCTGGGGCCAACGTCCTGACTTTC. Its translation is CASSYFGSGANVLTF.

As concerns this clone: This sample also contains other DNA sequences that code for the same CDR3. The rearrangement uses TRBV28 and TRBJ2-7; D is ambiguous. Trimming left V 2 bases short and J 1 base short, with 6 bases between. This CDR3 contains 13 residues. Germline V lookup: CDR1 MDHEN, CDR2 SYDVKM. CDR3 amino acids: CASSLNPSYEQYF. CDR3 bases: TGTGCCAGCAGTTTAAACCCTTCCTACGAGCAGTACTTC.

The count of this clone is one. V and J are TRBV5-6 and TRBJ2-1, with 7 positions matching TRBD2. Germline assignment: CDR1 SGHDT and CDR2 YYEEEE. The CDR3 covers 15 residues. Losses at the gene ends were 3 bases for V and 4 bases for J; bases not matched to a gene: 7. The CDR3 here is CASSSSSGEYNEQFF. The CDR3, as DNA: TGTGCCAGCAGCTCCTCTAGCGGAGAGTACAATGAGCAGTTCTTC. The variable domain in full, completed from reference TRBV5-6 and TRBJ2-1, reads DAGVTQSPTHLIKTRGQQVTLRCSPKSGHDTVSWYQQALGQGPQFIFQYYEEEERQRGNFPDRFSGHQFPNYSSELNVNALLLGDSALYLCASSSSSGEYNEQFFGPGTRLTVL.

The V and J genes are TRBV27 and TRBJ2-7, with 12 bases lining up with TRBD2. Germline loops: CDR1 MNHEY, CDR2 SMNVEV (reference sequence). J was trimmed by 4 bases and V by 4 bases; bases with no gene match: 5. The CDR3 loop spans 15 amino acids. Here the CDR3 DNA reads TGTGCCAGCAGTTCCGCTCTAGCGGGAGGGTACGAGCAGTACTTC. The encoded protein is CASSSALAGGYEQYF.

This chain joins TRBV7-8 and TRBJ1-1; no firm D call. This CDR3 contains 15 residues. CDR1 is SGHVS and CDR2 is FQNEAQ in the germline V gene. The ends were cut back, 5 bases at V and 0 bases at J, with 13 bases in the middle. CDR3 region: CASSIPGVLNTEAFF. CDR3 DNA: TGTGCCAGCAGCATACCGGGAGTCCTGAACACTGAAGCTTTCTTT.

The V gene is TRBV7-9, the J gene TRBJ2-3; possibly TRBD1 for D (6 bases). The CDR3 is 16 residues long. V was cut by 1 base and J by 3 bases, with 14 bases left in between. From germline, CDR1 is SEHNR and CDR2 FQNEAQ (reference sequence). The CDR3 loop is CASSLGFHRETDTQYF. DNA of the CDR3: TGTGCCAGCAGCTTAGGATTTCACAGGGAAACAGATACGCAGTATTTT. The complete variable domain, with remaining parts taken from reference TRBV7-9 and TRBJ2-3, reads DTGVSQNPRHKITKRGQNVTFRCDPISEHNRLYWYRQTLGQGPEFLTYFQNEAQLEKSRLLSDRFSAERPKGSFSTLEIQRTEQGDSAMYLCASSLGFHRETDTQYFGPGTRLTVL.

The rearrangement links TRBV11-2 to TRBJ2-1; TRBD1 aligns across 7 bases. Germline values: CDR1 SGHAT, CDR2 FQNNGV. After removal of 5 bases from V and 2 bases from J, the junction contained 9 bases not matched to a gene. CDR3 size: 16 residues. The CDR3 bases are TGTGCCAGCAGCGCTCGACAGGGTATTGCCTACAATGAGCAGTTCTTC. Protein product: CASSARQGIAYNEQFF. Complete variable domain (other parts from reference TRBV11-2 and TRBJ2-1): EAGVAQSPRYKIIEKRQSVAFWCNPISGHATLYWYQQILGQGPKLLIQFQNNGVVDDSQLPKDRFSAERLKGVDSTLKIQPAKLEDSAVYLCASSARQGIAYNEQFFGPGTRLTVL.

The rearrangement uses TRBV6-6 and TRBJ1-5, with 10 bases matching TRBD1. J gave up 4 bases and V 7 bases, and 7 bases lay outside the gene matches. The CDR3 has 15 amino acids. Germline-derived CDR1 and CDR2 are MNHNY and SVGAGI (reference sequence). This CDR3 reads CASTRDRGLNQPQHF. DNA of the CDR3: TGTGCCAGCACCCGGGACAGGGGATTGAATCAGCCCCAGCATTTT.

This chain joins TRBV7-8 and TRBJ1-3, with a tentative D call TRBD1 (5 bases). Per the germline V gene, CDR1 is SGHVS and CDR2 is FQNEAQ. The V and J ends lost 0 bases and 3 bases respectively, with 15 bases between them. CDR3 length: 17 residues. The CDR3 region has the DNA TGTGCCAGCAGCTTAGCGGGGTTAAGGGGCAGTGGAAACACCATATATTTT. Amino acids: CASSLAGLRGSGNTIYF.

The chain links TRBV6-1 to TRBJ2-7; 10 bases fit TRBD1. Germline V gene sequence: CDR1 MNHNS, CDR2 SASEGT. V was clipped by 7 bases and J by 4 bases; unmatched bases: 10. This CDR3 comprises 15 residues. CDR3 sequence: CASNTKRQGAYEQYF. DNA for the CDR3: TGTGCCAGCAACACCAAGCGACAGGGGGCTTACGAGCAGTACTTC.

This clone appeared a single time. The rearrangement uses TRBV5-1 and TRBJ2-1, with 10 bases identical to TRBD2. The ends lost 6 bases at V and 0 bases at J; junction bases unmatched: 9. This CDR3 has 17 residues. Per germline, CDR1 SGHRS and CDR2 YFSETQ. Here the CDR3 DNA reads TGCGCCAGCACCTACCTAGCGGGGGCGAGCTCCTACAATGAGCAGTTCTTC. This translates into CASTYLAGASSYNEQFF.

The V call is TRBV4-1, the J call TRBJ2-4, with TRBD2 identical over 13 bases. CDR3 length: 19 amino acids. Germline CDR1 and CDR2: MGHRA and YSYEKL. V gave up 3 bases and J gave up 6 bases; unmatched junction bases: 14. The CDR3 region has the DNA TGCGCCAGCAGCCACCCGCCGGGACAGGGGACTAGCGGGACAAACATTCAGTACTTC. Its protein is CASSHPPGQGTSGTNIQYF.

This clone came up a few times. The gene calls are TRBV6-6 and TRBJ1-1; D ambiguous. There are 13 residues in the CDR3. V was shortened by 2 bases and J by 1 base, with 5 bases between the two germline ends. Germline V gene data show CDR1 as MNHNY and CDR2 as SVGAGI (reference sequence). In DNA, the CDR3 is TGTGCCAGCAGTTACGAGGAGAACACTGAAGCTTTCTTT. Amino acid sequence: CASSYEENTEAFF.

The genes are TRBV5-4 and TRBJ2-1; 7 bases match TRBD1. Per the germline V gene, CDR1 is SGHNT and CDR2 is YYREEE (reference sequence). The CDR3 sequence is 14 residues long. V was clipped by 4 bases and J by 2 bases; unmatched bases: 3. CDR3 protein: CASSLGQPYNEQFF. For the CDR3, the DNA is TGTGCCAGCAGCCTGGGACAGCCCTACAATGAGCAGTTCTTC.

V usage is TRBV7-8 and J usage is TRBJ1-5; maybe TRBD1 (6 bases). The ends were cut back, 1 base at V and 7 bases at J, with 14 bases in the middle. CDR3 size: 15 residues. Germline V lookup: CDR1 SGHVS, CDR2 FQNEAQ. The CDR3 sequence: CASSLDLGAEQPQHF. The CDR3 DNA sequence: TGTGCCAGCAGCTTAGATCTGGGGGCAGAACAGCCCCAGCATTTT. The full variable domain, its missing parts supplied by reference TRBV7-8 and TRBJ1-5, is GAGVSQSPRYKVAKRGQDVALRCDPISGHVSLFWYQQALGQGPEFLTYFQNEAQLDKSGLPSDRFFAERPEGSVSTLKIQRTQQEDSAVYLCASSLDLGAEQPQHFGDGTRLSIL.

The V and J genes are TRBV10-2 and TRBJ1-2, with 11 bases that match TRBD1. This CDR3 is built from 14 residues. Germline values: CDR1 WSHSY, CDR2 SAAADI. Unmatched junction bases numbered 9, after V lost 7 bases and J lost 8 bases. CDR3 sequence (DNA): TGCGCCAGCAAACCGGGACAGGGGGTTTTAGGCTACACCTTC. This codes for CASKPGQGVLGYTF.